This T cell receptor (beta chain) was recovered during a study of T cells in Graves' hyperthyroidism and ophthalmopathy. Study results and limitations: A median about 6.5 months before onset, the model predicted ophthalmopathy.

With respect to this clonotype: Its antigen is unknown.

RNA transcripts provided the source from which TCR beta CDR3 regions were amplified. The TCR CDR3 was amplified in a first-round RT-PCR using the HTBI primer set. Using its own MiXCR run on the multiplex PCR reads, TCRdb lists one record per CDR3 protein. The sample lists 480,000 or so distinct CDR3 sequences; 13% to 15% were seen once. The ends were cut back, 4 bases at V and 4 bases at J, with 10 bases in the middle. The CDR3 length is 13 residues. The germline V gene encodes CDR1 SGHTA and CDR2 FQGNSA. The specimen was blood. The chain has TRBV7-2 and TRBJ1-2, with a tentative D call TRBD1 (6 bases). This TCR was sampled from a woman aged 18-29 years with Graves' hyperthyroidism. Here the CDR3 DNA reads TGTGCCAGCAGCTCAGGGGTGACCTATGGCTACACCTTC. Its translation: CASSSGVTYGYTF.